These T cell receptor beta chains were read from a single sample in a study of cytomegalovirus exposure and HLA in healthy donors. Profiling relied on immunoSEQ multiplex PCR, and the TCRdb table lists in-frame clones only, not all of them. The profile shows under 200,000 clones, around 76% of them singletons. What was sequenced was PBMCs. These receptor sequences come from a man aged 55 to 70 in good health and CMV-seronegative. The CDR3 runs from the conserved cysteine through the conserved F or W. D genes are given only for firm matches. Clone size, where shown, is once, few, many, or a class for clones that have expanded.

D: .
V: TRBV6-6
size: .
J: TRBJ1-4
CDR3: CASSYHREGEKLFF
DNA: TGTGCCAGCAGTTACCACAGGGAGGGGGAAAAACTGTTTTTT

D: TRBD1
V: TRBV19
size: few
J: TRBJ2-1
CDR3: CASSASGGLIVGTGRGNEQFF
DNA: TGTGCCAGTAGTGCCTCGGGAGGTCTCATTGTGGGGACAGGGAGGGGGAATGAGCAGTTCTTC

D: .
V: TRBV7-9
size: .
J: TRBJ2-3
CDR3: CSSSSTRGDTQYF
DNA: TGTTCCAGCAGCTCGACTCGGGGGGATACGCAGTATTTT

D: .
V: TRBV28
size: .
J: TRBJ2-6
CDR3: CASRRFEDAAGANVLTF
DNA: TGTGCCAGCAGGAGGTTCGAGGATGCGGCTGGGGCCAACGTCCTGACTTTC

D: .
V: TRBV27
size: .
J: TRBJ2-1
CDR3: CASSLEVTFNEQFF
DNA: TGTGCCAGCAGTTTAGAGGTGACTTTCAATGAGCAGTTCTTC

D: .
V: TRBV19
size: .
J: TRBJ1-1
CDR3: CASTFNRDTEAFF
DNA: TGTGCCAGTACCTTTAACAGGGACACTGAAGCTTTCTTT

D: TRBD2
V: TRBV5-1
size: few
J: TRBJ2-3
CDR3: CASSVLADTQYF
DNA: TGCGCCAGCAGCGTACTAGCGGATACGCAGTATTTT

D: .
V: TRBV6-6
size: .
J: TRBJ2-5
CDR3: CASSYGIGLALETQYF
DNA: TGTGCCAGCAGTTACGGGATTGGGCTAGCCCTTGAGACCCAGTACTTC

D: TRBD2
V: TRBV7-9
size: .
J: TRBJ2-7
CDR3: CSSSLGTSGTYEQYF
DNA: TGTTCCAGCAGCTTAGGGACTAGCGGGACCTACGAGCAGTACTTC

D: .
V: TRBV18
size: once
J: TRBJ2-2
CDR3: CASSPITRIGSGELFF
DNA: TGTGCCAGCTCACCAATAACTAGGATTGGATCCGGGGAGCTGTTTTTT

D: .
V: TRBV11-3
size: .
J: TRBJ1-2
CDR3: CASSLELRYGYTF
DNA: TGTGCCAGCAGCTTAGAGCTACGTTATGGCTACACCTTC

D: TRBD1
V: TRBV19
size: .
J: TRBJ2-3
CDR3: CASSMRQGARDTQYF
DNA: TGTGCCAGTAGTATGAGACAGGGGGCTAGAGATACGCAGTATTTT

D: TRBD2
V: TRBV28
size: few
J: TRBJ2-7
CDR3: CASSSPGGASYEQYF
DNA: TGTGCCAGCAGTTCACCGGGGGGGGCCTCCTACGAGCAGTACTTC

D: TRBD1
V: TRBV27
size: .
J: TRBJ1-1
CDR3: CASSRDRGMNTEAFF
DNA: TGTGCCAGCAGCCGGGACAGGGGCATGAACACTGAAGCTTTCTTT

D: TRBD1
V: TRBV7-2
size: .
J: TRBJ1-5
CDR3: CASSLVGGGVNQPQHF
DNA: TGTGCCAGCAGCCTCGTTGGAGGGGGCGTAAATCAGCCCCAGCATTTT

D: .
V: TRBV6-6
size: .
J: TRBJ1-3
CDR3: CASSYPLAGTGNTIYF
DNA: TGTGCCAGCAGTTACCCGTTGGCAGGCACTGGAAACACCATATATTTT

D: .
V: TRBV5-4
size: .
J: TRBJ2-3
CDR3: CASSLGGQVINTDTQYF
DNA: TGTGCCAGCAGCTTGGGCGGACAAGTTATTAATACAGATACGCAGTATTTT

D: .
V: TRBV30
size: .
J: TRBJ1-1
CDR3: CAWGRGGNTEAFF
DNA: TGTGCCTGGGGGAGGGGGGGGAACACTGAAGCTTTCTTT

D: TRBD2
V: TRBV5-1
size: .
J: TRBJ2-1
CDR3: CASSLDAFESSGNEQFF
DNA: TGCGCCAGCAGCTTGGATGCTTTCGAATCTAGCGGCAATGAGCAGTTCTTC

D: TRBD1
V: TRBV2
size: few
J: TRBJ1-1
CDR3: CASSASRGRAEAFF
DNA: TGTGCCAGCAGTGCCAGCAGGGGGCGGGCTGAAGCTTTCTTT

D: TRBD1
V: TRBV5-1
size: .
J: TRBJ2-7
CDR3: CASSSLGTGDPRFNYEQYF
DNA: TGCGCCAGCAGCTCTCTAGGGACAGGGGATCCGCGTTTCAACTACGAGCAGTACTTC

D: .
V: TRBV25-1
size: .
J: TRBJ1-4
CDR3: CATGLPGQEKLFF
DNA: TGTGCCACTGGACTCCCAGGACAGGAAAAACTGTTTTTT

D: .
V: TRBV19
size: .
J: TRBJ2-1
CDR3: CASSSARLAPNEQFF
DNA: TGTGCCAGTAGTAGTGCGAGGCTAGCCCCCAATGAGCAGTTCTTC

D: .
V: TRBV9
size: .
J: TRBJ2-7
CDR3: CASSVAGSTLSYEQYF
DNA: TGTGCCAGCAGCGTAGCTGGGAGTACCCTCTCCTACGAGCAGTACTTC